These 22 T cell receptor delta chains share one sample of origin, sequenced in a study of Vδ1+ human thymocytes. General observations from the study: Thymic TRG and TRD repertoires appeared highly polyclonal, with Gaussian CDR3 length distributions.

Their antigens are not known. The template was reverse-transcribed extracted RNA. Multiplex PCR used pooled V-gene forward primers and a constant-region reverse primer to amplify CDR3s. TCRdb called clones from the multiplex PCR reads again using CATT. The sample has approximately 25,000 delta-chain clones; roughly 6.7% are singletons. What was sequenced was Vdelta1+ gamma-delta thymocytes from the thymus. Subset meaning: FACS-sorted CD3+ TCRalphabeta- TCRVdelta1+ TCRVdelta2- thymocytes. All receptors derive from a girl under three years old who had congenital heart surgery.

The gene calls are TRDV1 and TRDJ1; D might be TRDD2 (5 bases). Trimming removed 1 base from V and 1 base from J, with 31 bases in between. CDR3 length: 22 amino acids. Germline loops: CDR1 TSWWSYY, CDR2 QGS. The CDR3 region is CALGEPPTSLAGQRLFTDKLIF. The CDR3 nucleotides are TGTGCTCTTGGGGAACCCCCTACGTCCCTCGCTGGTCAGCGCCTCTTCACCGATAAACTCATCTTT.

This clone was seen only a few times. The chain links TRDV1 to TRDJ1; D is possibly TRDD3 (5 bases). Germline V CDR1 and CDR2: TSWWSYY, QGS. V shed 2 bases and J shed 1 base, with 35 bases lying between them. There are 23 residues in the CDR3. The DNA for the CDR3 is TGTGCTCTTGGGGAAGGGAGGATGGGGCTCTACGACATATACCTCCCGAGCACCGATAAACTCATCTTT. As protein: CALGEGRMGLYDIYLPSTDKLIF.

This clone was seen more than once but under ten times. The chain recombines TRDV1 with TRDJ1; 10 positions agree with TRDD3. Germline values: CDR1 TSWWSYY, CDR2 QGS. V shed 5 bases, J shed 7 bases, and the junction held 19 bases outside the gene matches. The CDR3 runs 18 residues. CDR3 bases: TGTGCTCTTGGGAAGGGGTACCTATTCCCGTACTGGGGGATTAAACTCATCTTT. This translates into CALGKGYLFPYWGIKLIF.

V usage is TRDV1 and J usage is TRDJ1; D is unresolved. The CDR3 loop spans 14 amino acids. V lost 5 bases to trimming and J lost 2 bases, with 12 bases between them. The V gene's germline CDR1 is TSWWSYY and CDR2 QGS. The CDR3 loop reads CALGMVRWTDKLIF. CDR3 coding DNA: TGTGCTCTTGGGATGGTCAGGTGGACCGATAAACTCATCTTT.

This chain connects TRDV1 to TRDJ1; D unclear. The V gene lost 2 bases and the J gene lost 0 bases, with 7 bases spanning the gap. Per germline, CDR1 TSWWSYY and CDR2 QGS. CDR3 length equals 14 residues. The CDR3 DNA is TGTGCTCTTGGGGAAGACCCGTACACCGATAAACTCATCTTT. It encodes CALGEDPYTDKLIF.

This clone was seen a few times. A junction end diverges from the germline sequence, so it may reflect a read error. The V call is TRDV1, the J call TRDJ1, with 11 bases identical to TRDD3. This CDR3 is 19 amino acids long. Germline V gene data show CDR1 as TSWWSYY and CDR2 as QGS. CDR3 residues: CALGELFPFLGDTTGKLIF. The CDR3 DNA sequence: TGTGCTCTTGGGGAACTATTTCCCTTCCTGGGGGATACCACCGGTAAACTCATCTTT.

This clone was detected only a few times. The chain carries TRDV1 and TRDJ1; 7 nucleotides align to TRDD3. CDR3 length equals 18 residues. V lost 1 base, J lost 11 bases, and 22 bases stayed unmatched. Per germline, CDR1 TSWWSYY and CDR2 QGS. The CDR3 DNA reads TGTGCTCTTGGGGAACGGGCCTTCTTATCGTACTGGGGCTTTGGTCTCATCTTT. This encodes CALGERAFLSYWGFGLIF.

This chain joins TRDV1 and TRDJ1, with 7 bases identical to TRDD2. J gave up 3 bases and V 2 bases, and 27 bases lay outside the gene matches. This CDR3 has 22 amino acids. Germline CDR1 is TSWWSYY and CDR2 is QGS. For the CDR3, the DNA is TGTGCTCTTGGGGAAGGGAGAACCCTTCCTCCATTTCACCGAATTGTCTCCGATAAACTCATCTTT. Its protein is CALGEGRTLPPFHRIVSDKLIF.

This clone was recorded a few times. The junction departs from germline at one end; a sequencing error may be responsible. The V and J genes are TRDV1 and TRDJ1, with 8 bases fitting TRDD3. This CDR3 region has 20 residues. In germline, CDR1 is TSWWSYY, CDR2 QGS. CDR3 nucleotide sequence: TGTGCTATTGGGGAACGCCAGGACCTAAGGTACTGGGGGTTCACCGATAAACTCATCTTT. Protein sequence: CAIGERQDLRYWGFTDKLIF.

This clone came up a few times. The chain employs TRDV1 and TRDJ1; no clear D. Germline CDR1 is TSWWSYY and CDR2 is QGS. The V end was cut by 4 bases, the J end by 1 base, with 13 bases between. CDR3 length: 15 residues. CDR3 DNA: TGTGCTCTTGGGGTACGAGGTAGGGGCACCGATAAACTCATCTTT. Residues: CALGVRGRGTDKLIF.

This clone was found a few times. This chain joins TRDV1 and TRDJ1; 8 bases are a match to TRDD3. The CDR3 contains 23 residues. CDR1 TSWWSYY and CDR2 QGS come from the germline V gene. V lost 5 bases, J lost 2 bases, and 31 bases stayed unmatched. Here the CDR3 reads CALGKYLPRYRIGGSPSTDKLIF. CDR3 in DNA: TGTGCTCTTGGGAAATATCTTCCGCGCTACAGGATTGGGGGATCCCCAAGTACCGATAAACTCATCTTT.

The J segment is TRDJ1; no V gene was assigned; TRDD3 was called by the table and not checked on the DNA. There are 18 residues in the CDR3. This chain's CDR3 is CALGMPTHWGIRNDKLIF. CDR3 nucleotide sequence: TGTGCTCTTGGGATGCCTACTCACTGGGGGATACGGAACGATAAACTCATCTTT.

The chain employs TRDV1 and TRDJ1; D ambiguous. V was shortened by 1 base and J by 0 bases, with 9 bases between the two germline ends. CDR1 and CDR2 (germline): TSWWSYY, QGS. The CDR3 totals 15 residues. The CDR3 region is CALGEPLEYTDKLIF. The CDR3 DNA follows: TGTGCTCTTGGGGAACCTCTAGAGTACACCGATAAACTCATCTTT.

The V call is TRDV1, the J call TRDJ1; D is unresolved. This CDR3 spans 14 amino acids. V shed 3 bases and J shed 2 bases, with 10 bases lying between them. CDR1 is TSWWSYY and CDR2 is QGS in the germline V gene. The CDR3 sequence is CALGEVGWTDKLIF. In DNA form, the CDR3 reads TGTGCTCTTGGGGAGGTGGGTTGGACCGATAAACTCATCTTT.

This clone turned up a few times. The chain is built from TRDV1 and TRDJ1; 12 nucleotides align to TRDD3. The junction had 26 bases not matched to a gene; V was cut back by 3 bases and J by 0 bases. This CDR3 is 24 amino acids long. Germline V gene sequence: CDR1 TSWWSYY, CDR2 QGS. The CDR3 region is CALGDRGSIPPWGIRSPNTDKLIF. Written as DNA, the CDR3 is TGTGCTCTTGGGGACCGTGGATCAATTCCCCCCTGGGGGATACGCTCCCCCAACACCGATAAACTCATCTTT.

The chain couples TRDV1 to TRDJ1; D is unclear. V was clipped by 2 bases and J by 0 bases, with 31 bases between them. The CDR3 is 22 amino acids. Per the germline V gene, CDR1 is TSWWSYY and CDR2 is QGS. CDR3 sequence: CALGESSTRTQGNNLDTDKLIF. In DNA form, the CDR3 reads TGTGCTCTTGGGGAAAGCTCGACCCGTACTCAAGGGAACAACCTGGACACCGATAAACTCATCTTT.

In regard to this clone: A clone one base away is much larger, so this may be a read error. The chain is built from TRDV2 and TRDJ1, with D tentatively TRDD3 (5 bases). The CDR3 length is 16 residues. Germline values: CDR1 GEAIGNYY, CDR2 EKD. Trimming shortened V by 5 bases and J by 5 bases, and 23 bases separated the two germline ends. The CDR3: CACGTCLMGTQDKLIF. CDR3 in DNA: TGTGCCTGTGGCACGTGTTTGATGGGGACTCAAGATAAACTCATCTTT.

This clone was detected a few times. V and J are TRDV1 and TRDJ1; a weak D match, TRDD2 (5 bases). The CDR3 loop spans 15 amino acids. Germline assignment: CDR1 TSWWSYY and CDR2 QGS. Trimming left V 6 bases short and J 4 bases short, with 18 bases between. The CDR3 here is CALGRTFSGHDKLIF. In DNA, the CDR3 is TGTGCTCTTGGTCGAACCTTCTCCGGACACGATAAACTCATCTTT.

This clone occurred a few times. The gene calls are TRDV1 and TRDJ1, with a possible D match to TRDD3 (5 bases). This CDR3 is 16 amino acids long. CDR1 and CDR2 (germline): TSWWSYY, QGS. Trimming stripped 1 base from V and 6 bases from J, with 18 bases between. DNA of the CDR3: TGTGCTCTTGGGGAACCCATCGGGGACCCCAGGCATAAACTCATCTTT. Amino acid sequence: CALGEPIGDPRHKLIF.

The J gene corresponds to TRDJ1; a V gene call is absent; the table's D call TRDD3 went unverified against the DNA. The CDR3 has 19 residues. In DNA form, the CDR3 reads TGTGCTCTTGGGGAACCTCACCTTCCTATTTTGGGGGACGACGATAAACTCATCTTT. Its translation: CALGEPHLPILGDDDKLIF.

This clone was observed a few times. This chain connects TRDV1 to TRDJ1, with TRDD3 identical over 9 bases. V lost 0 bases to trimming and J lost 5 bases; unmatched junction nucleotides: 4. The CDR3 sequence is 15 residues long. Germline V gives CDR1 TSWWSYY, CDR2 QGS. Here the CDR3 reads CALGELGDTWDKLIF. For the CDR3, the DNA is TGTGCTCTTGGGGAACTCGGGGATACGTGGGATAAACTCATCTTT.

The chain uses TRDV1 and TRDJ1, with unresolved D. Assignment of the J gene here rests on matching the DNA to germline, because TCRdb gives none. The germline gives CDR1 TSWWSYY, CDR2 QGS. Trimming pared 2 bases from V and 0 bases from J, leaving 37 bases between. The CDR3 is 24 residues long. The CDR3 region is CALGEVPAPMIPPVRTVNTDKLIF. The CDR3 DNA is TGTGCTCTTGGGGAAGTTCCAGCTCCAATGATCCCACCAGTCCGAACTGTAAACACCGATAAACTCATCTTT.